Below, 31 T cell receptor beta chains from the same sample are listed, as sequenced in a study of T-cell reconstitution after alpha-beta-depleted transplantation in children. The authors prepared the TCRbeta library with unique molecular identifiers. TCRdb re-derived calls from the PCR reads in MiXCR, one entry per CDR3 protein. The sample includes about 980,000 distinct CDR3 sequences, 25% to 35% of them seen just once. The sample was PBMCs, mostly from graft donor cells, taken 360 days after TCRalphabeta/CD19-depleted stem cell transplant. The receptor source for this set is a boy under two years old who had a stem cell transplant for SCID, so the T cells may come from the graft donor.

In its sample, this clonotype was seen a few times. The V and J genes are TRBV12-3 or TRBV12-4 and TRBJ2-3; D is undetermined. This CDR3 spans 17 amino acids. V lost 1 base, J lost 4 bases, and 18 bases lay in between. CDR3 sequence (DNA): TGTGCCAGCAGTTTAGAAGTGGTGGGTCTTGGGGCAGATACGCAGTATTTT. The encoded protein is CASSLEVVGLGADTQYF.

This clonotype has just a few counts. The chain links TRBV4-2 to TRBJ2-7; maybe TRBD1 (6 bases). The CDR3 totals 14 residues. Looked up from germline, CDR1 is LGHNA and CDR2 is YNFKEQ. The V gene lost 0 bases and the J gene lost 6 bases, with 12 bases spanning the gap. The CDR3 loop reads CASSQDPAGAEQYF. CDR3 coding DNA: TGTGCCAGCAGCCAAGATCCCGCAGGGGCCGAGCAGTACTTC.

This clonotype was counted only a few times. The chain uses TRBV4-3 and TRBJ2-3, with no clear D. The CDR3 has 13 amino acids. V was clipped by 0 bases and J by 7 bases, with 8 bases between them. The germline V gene has CDR1 LGHNA and CDR2 YSLEER. Here the CDR3 DNA reads TGCGCCAGCAGCCAAGACCTTGGGAATACGCAGTATTTT. It codes for CASSQDLGNTQYF.

This clonotype was picked up a small number of times. CDR3 sequence reads: CSASSGSRDRTYEQYF. As DNA, the CDR3 is TGCAGTGCTAGTTCGGGGTCCCGGGACAGAACCTACGAGCAGTACTTC. The J gene is TRBJ2-7, the V gene TRBV20-1; TRBD1 aligns across 7 bases. This CDR3 has 16 residues. V was clipped by 3 bases and J by 2 bases; unmatched bases: 13. Germline values: CDR1 DFQATT, CDR2 SNEGSKA (reference sequence).

There are a few counts of this clonotype. CDR3 coding DNA: TGTGCCAGCAGCTTAGGTGGACTAGCGGGGGGTCGCACAGATACGCAGTATTTT. It encodes CASSLGGLAGGRTDTQYF. This chain links TRBV11-3 with TRBJ2-3, with 14 bases that match TRBD2. Germline trimming cut 1 base from V and 1 base from J; bases unmatched to any gene: 4. CDR3 size: 18 residues. Germline CDR1 is SGHNT and CDR2 is YENEEA.

The chain combines TRBV5-1 with TRBJ2-1; 8 bases map to TRBD1. This CDR3 contains 14 residues. Germline lookup yields CDR1 SGHRS and CDR2 YFSETQ. With 7 bases clipped from V and 0 bases from J, the junction kept 3 bases outside the gene matches. CDR3 amino acids: CASQGASSYNEQFF. The CDR3 nucleotides are TGCGCCAGCCAGGGGGCCAGCTCCTACAATGAGCAGTTCTTC.

This clonotype was found a few times. The V call is TRBV12-3 or TRBV12-4, the J call TRBJ2-5; either TRBD1 or TRBD2 may supply D (5 bases each). Trimming left V 3 bases short and J 4 bases short, with 15 bases between. The CDR3 runs 15 residues. CDR3 in DNA: TGTGCCAGCAGTTTCCTTCGGGGCATGGGAGAGACCCAGTACTTC. Its translation is CASSFLRGMGETQYF.

The CDR3 loop is CASSGSGYNEQFF. The CDR3, as DNA: TGTGCCAGCAGCGGTAGCGGATACAATGAGCAGTTCTTC. This chain uses TRBV9 with TRBJ2-1; tentatively, D is TRBD2 (6 bases). V was pared by 3 bases and J by 4 bases, with 8 bases between. There are 13 residues in the CDR3. Germline CDR1 is SGDLS and CDR2 is YYNGEE. The variable domain in full, completed from reference TRBV9 and TRBJ2-1, reads DSGVTQTPKHLITATGQRVTLRCSPRSGDLSVYWYQQSLDQGLQFLIQYYNGEERAKGNILERFSAQQFPDLHSELNLSSLELGDSALYFCASSGSGYNEQFFGPGTRLTVL.

This chain uses TRBV11-2 with TRBJ2-7, with D possibly matching TRBD1 (6 bases). Deletions cut 6 bases from V and 2 bases from J, with 14 bases between. Germline V gene data show CDR1 as SGHAT and CDR2 as FQNNGV. There are 14 residues in the CDR3. CDR3 nucleotides: TGTGCCAGCAGGCGACTAAAGGGGGCCTACGAGCAGTACTTC. Protein: CASRRLKGAYEQYF.

This rearrangement joins TRBV6-5 to TRBJ2-3; TRBD1 might be the D (6 bases). The length of the CDR3 is 14 residues. Germline-derived CDR1 and CDR2 are MNHEY and SVGAGI. Between the trimmed V and J ends, which lost 2 bases and 6 bases, there was a span of 12 bases. The CDR3 protein is CASSYGTGLDTQYF. The CDR3 nucleotides are TGTGCCAGCAGTTACGGAACAGGGCTGGATACGCAGTATTTT.

This clonotype has more than one count but fewer than ten. The V gene is TRBV12-3 or TRBV12-4, the J gene TRBJ2-1; D is undetermined. Trimming left V 5 bases short and J 12 bases short, with 17 bases between. The CDR3 has 13 amino acids. CDR3 protein: CASSPLPGQGQFF. The CDR3 bases are TGTGCCAGCAGTCCTTTGCCAGGCCAAGGGCAGTTCTTC.

The chain has TRBV6-5 and TRBJ2-7, with TRBD1 matching 7 bases. The CDR3 is made up of 16 amino acids. The V and J ends lost 0 bases and 3 bases, in that order; junction bases with no gene match: 8. CDR1 and CDR2 (germline): MNHEY, SVGAGI. The CDR3 protein is CASSYSTGTVVYEQYF. For the CDR3, the DNA is TGTGCCAGCAGTTACTCTACCGGGACAGTAGTCTACGAGCAGTACTTC.

V usage is TRBV29-1 and J usage is TRBJ2-5; 8 bases align to TRBD1. J was trimmed by 5 bases and V by 5 bases; bases with no gene match: 10. The germline gives CDR1 SQVTM, CDR2 ANQGSEA. CDR3 size: 14 residues. CDR3 loop: CSVNGQGSWETQYF. The DNA of the CDR3 is TGCAGCGTTAACGGACAGGGATCATGGGAGACCCAGTACTTC. The entire variable domain, with the rest obtained from reference TRBV29-1 and TRBJ2-5, is as follows: SAVISQKPSRDICQRGTSLTIQCQVDSQVTMMFWYRQQPGQSLTLIATANQGSEATYESGFVIDKFPISRPNLTFSTLTVSNMSPEDSSIYLCSVNGQGSWETQYFGPGTRLLVL.

The rearrangement uses TRBV12-3 or TRBV12-4 and TRBJ1-1, with D possibly TRBD1 on 6 matching bases. V was clipped by 1 base and J by 11 bases, with 14 bases between them. The CDR3 has 13 residues. The CDR3 loop is CASSLVGGIGAFF. In nucleotides, the CDR3 is TGTGCCAGCAGTTTAGTAGGGGGGATTGGCGCTTTCTTT.

This clonotype came up a few times. This chain links TRBV12-3 or TRBV12-4 with TRBJ2-5; 10 bases match TRBD1. The ends lost 6 bases at V and 6 bases at J; junction bases unmatched: 4. CDR3 length: 13 residues. The CDR3 sequence is CASRGQGTQTQYF. The CDR3 nucleotides read TGTGCCAGCAGGGGACAGGGGACACAGACCCAGTACTTC.

This clonotype turned up a few times. This sequence joins TRBV5-1 and TRBJ2-3, with 12 bases identical to TRBD2. The CDR3 consists of 16 residues. J gave up 3 bases and V 5 bases, and 7 bases lay outside the gene matches. Germline V CDR1 and CDR2: SGHRS, YFSETQ. The DNA for the CDR3 is TGCGCCAGCAGGGGCCTAGCGGGGGGGCCAACAGATACGCAGTATTTT. Protein: CASRGLAGGPTDTQYF.

The table lists this clonotype with a few counts. V gene TRBV7-3 combines with J gene TRBJ2-1; 8 nucleotides align to TRBD1. CDR1 is SGHTA and CDR2 is FQGTGA in the germline V gene. CDR3 length: 13 amino acids. The J segment lost 10 bases and the V segment lost 5 bases, leaving 7 bases of the junction unmatched. CDR3 sequence reads: CASSPDRGREQFF. CDR3 in DNA: TGTGCCAGCAGCCCTGACAGGGGAAGGGAGCAGTTCTTC.

The chain is built from TRBV20-1 and TRBJ2-5; 9 bases fit TRBD2. This CDR3 has 15 amino acids. Trimming took 0 bases from V and 5 from J; bases not matched to a gene: 7. The germline gives CDR1 DFQATT, CDR2 SNEGSKA (reference sequence). The CDR3 spells CSARDAGGPEETQYF. In DNA form, the CDR3 reads TGCAGTGCTAGAGATGCGGGGGGGCCGGAGGAGACCCAGTACTTC.

The rearrangement uses TRBV2 and TRBJ1-1; D remains unclear. This CDR3 has 14 amino acids. Trimming removed 2 bases from V and 6 bases from J, with 13 bases in between. Germline V gene lookup returns CDR1 SNHLY and CDR2 FYNNEI. Here the CDR3 DNA reads TGTGCCAGCAGTGAAACTCCATTGAGACCTGAAGCTTTCTTT. Protein sequence: CASSETPLRPEAFF.

The chain has TRBV5-1 and TRBJ2-1; 14 nucleotides line up with TRBD2. This CDR3 comprises 16 residues. Germline CDR1 and CDR2: SGHRS and YFSETQ. V shed 4 bases, J shed 10 bases, and the junction held 10 bases outside the gene matches. This CDR3 is CASSTRTSGGYGEQFF. In DNA, the CDR3 is TGCGCCAGCAGCACCCGGACTAGCGGGGGGTACGGGGAGCAGTTCTTC.

The table lists this clonotype with a few counts. This chain links TRBV5-1 with TRBJ2-1; D perhaps matches TRBD2 (6 bases). The CDR3 has 16 residues. Trimming left V 2 bases short and J 3 bases short, with 15 bases between. From germline, CDR1 is SGHRS and CDR2 YFSETQ. CDR3 in amino acids: CASSFGSGHSYNEQFF. The CDR3 bases are TGCGCCAGCAGCTTTGGTAGCGGACACAGCTACAATGAGCAGTTCTTC.

J is TRBJ2-2 and V is TRBV4-2, with D perhaps TRBD1 (6 bases). The germline V gene encodes CDR1 LGHNA and CDR2 YNFKEQ. The V gene lost 1 base and the J gene lost 6 bases, with 9 bases spanning the gap. CDR3 length equals 14 residues. The CDR3 DNA is TGTGCCAGCAGCCAAGTCTCAGGGGCCGGGGAGCTGTTTTTT. Its translation is CASSQVSGAGELFF.

This clonotype was counted ten times or more. The chain links TRBV7-2 to TRBJ2-5; D gene ambiguous. V was pared by 4 bases and J by 1 base, with 10 bases between. This CDR3 contains 14 residues. The V gene's germline CDR1 is SGHTA and CDR2 FQGNSA. DNA of the CDR3: TGTGCCAGCAGCTACCCGATAGTCCAAGAGACCCAGTACTTC. This gives the protein CASSYPIVQETQYF.

For the CDR3, the DNA is TGCGCCAGCACAGCACGGGATACTGAAGCTTTCTTT. Protein: CASTARDTEAFF. This chain links TRBV10-2 with TRBJ1-1, with unresolved D. Trimming took off 7 bases at V and 5 bases at J, with 11 bases between the two ends. The CDR3 has 12 residues. CDR1 is WSHSY and CDR2 is SAAADI in the germline V gene.

In this sample, this clonotype turned up many times. This chain links TRBV7-9 with TRBJ2-1, with 7 positions matching TRBD1. CDR1 and CDR2 from the germline V gene are SEHNR and FQNEAQ (reference sequence). J lost 2 bases, V lost 3 bases, and 4 bases had no gene match. This CDR3 is built from 15 residues. The CDR3 is CASSLGRGTYNEQFF. CDR3 sequence (DNA): TGTGCCAGCAGCTTGGGCAGGGGGACCTACAATGAGCAGTTCTTC.

The V and J genes are TRBV6-5 and TRBJ1-2, with D perhaps matching TRBD1 (5 bases). The germline CDR1 and CDR2 sequences are MNHEY and SVGAGI. This CDR3 comprises 17 residues. Trimming took 0 bases from V and 4 from J, leaving 18 bases between them. The CDR3 DNA follows: TGTGCCAGCAGTTACTCTTCTGCGAGGGGCGCGGGCTATGGCTACACCTTC. This encodes CASSYSSARGAGYGYTF.

There are a few counts of this clonotype. The chain has TRBV7-3 and TRBJ2-7; D gene ambiguous. V was pared by 6 bases and J by 6 bases, with 15 bases between. Germline CDR1 is SGHTA and CDR2 is FQGTGA. The CDR3 extends over 13 amino acids. CDR3 in DNA: TGTGCCAGCAGTTCTACTACGCTGGGCGAGCAGTACTTC. As protein: CASSSTTLGEQYF.

This chain connects TRBV15 to TRBJ2-1, with a possible D match to TRBD2 (5 bases). This CDR3 spans 15 amino acids. Per germline, CDR1 LNHNV and CDR2 YYDKDF (reference sequence). Trimming left V 0 bases short and J 10 bases short, with 16 bases between. The CDR3 nucleotides are TGTGCCACCAGCAGAGATGGTACGGGGTATTGGGAGCAGTTCTTC. Amino acids: CATSRDGTGYWEQFF.

The V gene is TRBV4-3, the J gene TRBJ2-1; 7 positions match TRBD2. Germline V CDR1 and CDR2: LGHNA, YSLEER. This CDR3 is 15 amino acids long. The junction had 4 bases not matched to a gene; V was cut back by 1 base and J by 4 bases. CDR3 protein: CASSQGKRGYNEQFF. The CDR3 DNA follows: TGCGCCAGCAGCCAAGGCAAGCGGGGTTACAATGAGCAGTTCTTC.

This chain connects TRBV5-1 to TRBJ2-7; 7 nucleotides align to TRBD1. The germline V gene encodes CDR1 SGHRS and CDR2 YFSETQ. Germline trimming cut 4 bases from V and 0 bases from J; bases unmatched to any gene: 4. The CDR3 has 14 amino acids. The CDR3 sequence is CASSAGQVSYEQYF. In DNA form, the CDR3 reads TGCGCCAGCAGCGCTGGACAGGTCTCCTACGAGCAGTACTTC.

V gene TRBV5-1 combines with J gene TRBJ2-3, with 7 bases aligning to TRBD2. Germline values: CDR1 SGHRS, CDR2 YFSETQ. CDR3 length equals 18 residues. Trimming took 4 bases from V and 2 from J; bases not matched to a gene: 16. CDR3 in amino acids: CASSPRARDYRFTDTQYF. CDR3 in DNA: TGCGCCAGCAGCCCCAGGGCTCGGGACTACCGCTTCACAGATACGCAGTATTTT.